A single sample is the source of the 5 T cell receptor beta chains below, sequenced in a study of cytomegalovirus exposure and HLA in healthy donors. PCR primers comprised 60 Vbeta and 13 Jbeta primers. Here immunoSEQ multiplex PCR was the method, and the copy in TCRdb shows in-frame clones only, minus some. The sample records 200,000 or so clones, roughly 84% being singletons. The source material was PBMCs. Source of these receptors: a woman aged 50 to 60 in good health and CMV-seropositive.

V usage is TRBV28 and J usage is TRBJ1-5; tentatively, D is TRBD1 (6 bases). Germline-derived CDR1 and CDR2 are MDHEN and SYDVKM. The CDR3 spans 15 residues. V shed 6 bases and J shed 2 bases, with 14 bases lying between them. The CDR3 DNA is TGTGCCAGCAGACATACAGGGTCCGGCAATCAGCCCCAGCATTTT. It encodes CASRHTGSGNQPQHF.

The CDR3 bases are TGTGCCAGCAGTTGGACAGGGGGCGACACCGGGGAGCTGTTTTTT. Protein: CASSWTGGDTGELFF. This chain links TRBV7-9 with TRBJ2-2; 11 bases fit TRBD1. The CDR3 is 15 amino acids. The junction had 3 bases not matched to a gene; V was cut back by 6 bases and J by 3 bases. Germline CDR1 SEHNR, CDR2 FQNEAQ (reference sequence). The variable domain in full, with the rest retrieved from reference TRBV7-9 and TRBJ2-2, is DTGVSQNPRHKITKRGQNVTFRCDPISEHNRLYWYRQTLGQGPEFLTYFQNEAQLEKSRLLSDRFSAERPKGSFSTLEIQRTEQGDSAMYLCASSWTGGDTGELFFGEGSRLTVL.

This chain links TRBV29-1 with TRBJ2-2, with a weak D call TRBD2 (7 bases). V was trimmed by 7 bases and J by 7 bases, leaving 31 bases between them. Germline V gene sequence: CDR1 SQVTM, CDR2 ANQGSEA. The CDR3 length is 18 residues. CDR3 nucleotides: TGCAGCGCACGGGGGGTCCAAACAGGGACTATATACGACGGGGAGCTGTTTTTT. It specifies CSARGVQTGTIYDGELFF.

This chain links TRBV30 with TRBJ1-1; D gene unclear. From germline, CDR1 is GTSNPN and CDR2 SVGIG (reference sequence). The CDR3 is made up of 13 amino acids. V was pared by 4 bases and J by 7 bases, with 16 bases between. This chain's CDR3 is CAWTQSPFGEAFF. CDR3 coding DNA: TGTGCCTGGACCCAAAGTCCCTTCGGTGAAGCTTTCTTT.

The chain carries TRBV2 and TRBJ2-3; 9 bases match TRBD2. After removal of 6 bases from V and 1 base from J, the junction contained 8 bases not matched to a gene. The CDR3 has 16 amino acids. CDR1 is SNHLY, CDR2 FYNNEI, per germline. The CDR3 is CASRQRSGGRTDTQYF. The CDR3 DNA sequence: TGTGCCAGCAGACAACGTAGCGGGGGCCGCACAGATACGCAGTATTTT. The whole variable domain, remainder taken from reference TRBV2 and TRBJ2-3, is EPEVTQTPSHQVTQMGQEVILRCVPISNHLYFYWYRQILGQKVEFLVSFYNNEISEKSEIFDDQFSVERPDGSNFTLKIRSTKLEDSAMYFCASRQRSGGRTDTQYFGPGTRLTVL.